The count of the clone carrying this TCR beta chain is one. The germline V gene has CDR1 SGHDN and CDR2 FVKESK. The CDR3 loop spans 17 amino acids. J was trimmed by 6 bases and V by 0 bases; bases with no gene match: 9. Here immunoSEQ multiplex PCR was the method, and the copy in TCRdb shows in-frame clones only, minus some. The sample holds tens of thousands of clones, around nine tenths seen once. This sample stems from a study of blood T cell repertoires in COVID-19. Study-wide background: Sites across the United States, Italy and Spain contributed samples from acute and convalescent COVID-19.

The gene calls are TRBV14 and TRBJ2-2; 8 positions match TRBD2. This sequence originates from a man between 60 and 75 years old with acute or convalescent COVID-19. The sample was peripheral blood. In nucleotides, the CDR3 is TGTGCCAGCAGCCAAGATCTTGGAGGACTAGCCGCCGGGGAGCTGTTTTTT. This sequence encodes CASSQDLGGLAAGELFF. Complete variable domain (other parts from reference TRBV14 and TRBJ2-2): EAGVTQFPSHSVIEKGQTVTLRCDPISGHDNLYWYRRVMGKEIKFLLHFVKESKQDESGMPNNRFLAERTGGTYSTLKVQPAELEDSGVYFCASSQDLGGLAAGELFFGEGSRLTVL.